The rows below give T cell receptor beta chains drawn from one sample of a study of cytotoxic CD8 clonotypes in ibrutinib-treated CLL. The assay was immunoSEQ multiplex PCR, and TCRdb's table has in-frame clones only and misses some. The data contain about 80,000 clones, around 79% of them seen just once; the ten biggest clones take up approximately 5%. Sample: PBMCs, taken after 12 months of ibrutinib treatment. Receptor source: a human donor with chronic lymphocytic leukemia. Each CDR3 is given with its conserved first and last residue. Fields, in order: V gene, J gene, CDR3 protein.

>TRBV27|TRBJ2-1
CASSWLAGGAAYNEQFF
>TRBV10-3|TRBJ1-1
CAISESRDSEAFF
>TRBV6-5|TRBJ1-5
CASPPRDRNQPQHF
>TRBV2|TRBJ2-5
CASSEVGGRSQETQYF
>TRBV4-2|TRBJ2-5
CASSPRLAGQETQYF
>TRBV4-2|TRBJ1-2
CASSPSGTSDPGYTF
>TRBV6-5|TRBJ2-2
CACRGNTGELFF
>TRBV19|TRBJ2-5
CASSIGVAGGQETQYF
>TRBV5-5|TRBJ2-2
CASSWEFRAGTGELFF
>TRBV6-5|TRBJ1-1
CASGGGLEAFF
>TRBV28|TRBJ2-2
CASSSPDRGRGTGELFF
>TRBV28|TRBJ1-2
CASRPGQGANYGYTF
>TRBV20-1|TRBJ1-2
CSARDHATF
>TRBV6-5|TRBJ1-5
CASSSPTPGGQPQHF
>TRBV7-9|TRBJ2-3
CATQEGVGLGSTDTQYF
>TRBV7-3|TRBJ2-1
CASSLKFPPNNEQFF
>TRBV2|TRBJ2-4
CASSDDRTVKNIQYF